This record looks at one T cell receptor (beta chain) sequence and its context. Germline V lookup: CDR1 SNHLY, CDR2 FYNNEI. This CDR3 comprises 14 residues. V lost 7 bases to trimming and J lost 7 bases; unmatched junction nucleotides: 12. This entry comes from a study of cytomegalovirus exposure and HLA in healthy donors. Across the whole study: Tens of millions of unique TCRs from HLA-typed donors made up an early data release.

Primers for the PCR totalled 60 Vbeta and 13 Jbeta. Clones were sequenced by immunoSEQ multiplex PCR, and TCRdb holds only the in-frame ones, with some missing. This repertoire shows 160,000 or so clones, about 80% found once; its top ten account for under 2%. The clonotype was recovered from a middle-aged man in good health and CMV-seronegative. The sample comprised PBMCs. This chain connects TRBV2 to TRBJ1-2; 7 nucleotides align to TRBD1. CDR3 sequence reads: CASTTGDRVTGYTF. In nucleotides, the CDR3 is TGTGCCAGCACTACGGGCGACAGGGTGACTGGCTACACCTTC. Full variable domain (missing parts from reference TRBV2 and TRBJ1-2): EPEVTQTPSHQVTQMGQEVILRCVPISNHLYFYWYRQILGQKVEFLVSFYNNEISEKSEIFDDQFSVERPDGSNFTLKIRSTKLEDSAMYFCASTTGDRVTGYTFGSGTRLTVV.